Sequencing of this T cell receptor beta chain was carried out in a study of blood T cell repertoires in COVID-19. Study information: T cells, B-cell-depleted T cells, or PBMCs supplied cDNA or gDNA.

Germline CDR1 and CDR2: MNHEY and SMNVEV (reference sequence). The CDR3 is made up of 13 amino acids. Trimming removed 3 bases from V and 0 bases from J, with 4 bases in between. Libraries were prepared by immunoSEQ multiplex PCR; TCRdb keeps only in-frame clonotypes and omits some of them. The table records 250,000 to 300,000 clones, 89% of them present only once. This clonotype originated in a woman aged 40 to 50 who had recovered from COVID-19. The sequencing sample was made of peripheral blood. The rearrangement links TRBV27 to TRBJ2-3, with unresolved D. The CDR3 loop reads CASSFFSTDTQYF. The CDR3 DNA reads TGTGCCAGCAGTTTCTTTAGCACAGATACGCAGTATTTT.